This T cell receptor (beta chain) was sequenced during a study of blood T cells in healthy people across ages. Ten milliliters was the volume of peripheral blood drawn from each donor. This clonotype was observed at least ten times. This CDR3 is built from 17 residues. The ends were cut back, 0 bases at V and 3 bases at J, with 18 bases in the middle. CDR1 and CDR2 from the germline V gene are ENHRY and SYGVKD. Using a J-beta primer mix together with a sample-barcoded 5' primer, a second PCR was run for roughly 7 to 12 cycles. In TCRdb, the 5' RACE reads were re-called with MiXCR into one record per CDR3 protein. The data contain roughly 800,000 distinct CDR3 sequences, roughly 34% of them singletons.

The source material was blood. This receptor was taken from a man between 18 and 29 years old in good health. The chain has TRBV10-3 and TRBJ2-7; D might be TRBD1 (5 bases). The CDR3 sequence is CAISESTKVREGYEQYF. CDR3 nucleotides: TGTGCCATCAGTGAGTCGACCAAGGTCAGGGAAGGCTACGAGCAGTACTTC.